Shown below are 5 T cell receptor beta chains from a single sample sequenced in a study of tumor-infiltrating lymphocytes in primary liver carcinoma. The researchers obtained blood RNA from unsorted whole blood and also extracted germline DNA. Starting material of 500 to 600 ng total RNA yielded TCR beta cDNA via a constant-region primer. Three rounds of nested multiplex PCR with slightly modified ARM-PCR produced TCR beta libraries. Running roughly 10 cycles apiece, the first two PCR rounds relied on TRBV1-TRBV30 forward primers together with a C-beta reverse primer. In TCRdb, the multiplex PCR reads were re-called with MiXCR into one record per CDR3 protein. The sample shows 310,000 or so distinct CDR3 sequences, approximately 65% of them seen only once. The specimen sequenced was peripheral blood. These receptors originate from a middle-aged man with primary liver carcinoma and hepatitis B virus infection.

Worth noting for this clonotype: This may come from a read error, since a much larger clone is one base off. The chain recombines TRBV10-2 with TRBJ1-2, with 8 positions matching TRBD1. The CDR3 extends over 17 amino acids. In germline, CDR1 is WSHSY, CDR2 SAAADI. Trimming cost V 7 bases and J 4 bases; bases outside gene matches: 17. The CDR3 protein is CASKPLTTGELAYGYTF. The DNA of the CDR3 is TGCGCCAGCAAACCACTTACGACAGGGGAATTAGCCTATGGCTACACCTTC.

This chain joins TRBV6-2 or TRBV6-3 and TRBJ2-1; TRBD2 matches at 9 bases. The CDR3 consists of 15 residues. Trimming removed 8 bases from V and 5 bases from J; junction bases left unmatched: 10. Germline CDR1 MNHEY, CDR2 SVGEGT. Here the CDR3 reads CASCPGTSFHNEQFF. DNA for the CDR3: TGTGCCAGCTGTCCTGGGACTAGCTTCCACAATGAGCAGTTCTTC.

Concerning this clonotype itself: Sequence at one end of the junction differs from germline and may be a read error. The chain links TRBV29-1 to TRBJ2-7; tentatively, D is TRBD2 (5 bases). The CDR3 is made up of 11 amino acids. The germline gives CDR1 SQVTM, CDR2 ANQGSEA. CDR3 loop: CSVGTGYEHYF. CDR3 DNA sequence: TGCAGCGTTGGGACGGGATACGAGCACTACTTC.

Points on this clonotype: This may be a read error: a much more frequent sequence differs by one nucleotide. The chain couples TRBV4-1 to TRBJ2-7; TRBD1 matches 10 bases. Germline values: CDR1 MGHRA, CDR2 YSYEKL. This CDR3 spans 16 amino acids. DNA for the CDR3: TGCGCCAGCAACCAAGAATGGGGACAGGGGCCCTACGAGCAGTACTTC. Translated, it gives CASNQEWGQGPYEQYF.

In this sample, this clonotype turned up a few times. This chain connects TRBV7-9 to TRBJ1-1; D might be TRBD1 (5 bases). Germline V gene lookup returns CDR1 SEHNR and CDR2 FQNEAQ (reference sequence). Trimming took off 3 bases at V and 4 bases at J, with 12 bases between the two ends. The length of the CDR3 is 14 residues. The CDR3, as DNA: TGTGCCAGCAGCTTTGGGGGGGAGGGCACTGAAGCTTTCTTT. Amino acid sequence: CASSFGGEGTEAFF.